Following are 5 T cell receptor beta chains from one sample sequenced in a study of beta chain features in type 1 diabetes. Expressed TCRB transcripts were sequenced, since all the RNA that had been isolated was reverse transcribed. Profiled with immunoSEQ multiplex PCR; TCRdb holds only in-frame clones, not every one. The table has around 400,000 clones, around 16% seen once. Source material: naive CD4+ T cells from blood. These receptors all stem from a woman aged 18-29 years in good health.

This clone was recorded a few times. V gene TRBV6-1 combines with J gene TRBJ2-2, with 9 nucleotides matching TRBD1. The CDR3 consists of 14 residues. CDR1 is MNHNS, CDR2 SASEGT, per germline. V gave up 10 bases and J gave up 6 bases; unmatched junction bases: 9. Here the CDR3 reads CATSGDRVAGELFF. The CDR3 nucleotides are TGTGCCACCTCGGGGGACAGGGTCGCCGGGGAGCTGTTTTTT.

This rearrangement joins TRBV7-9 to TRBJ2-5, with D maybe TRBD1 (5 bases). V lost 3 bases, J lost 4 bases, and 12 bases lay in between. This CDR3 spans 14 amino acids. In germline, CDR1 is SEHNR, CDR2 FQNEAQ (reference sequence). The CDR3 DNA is TGTGCCAGCAGCTTGGCCAGGGTAGGAGAGACCCAGTACTTC. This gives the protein CASSLARVGETQYF.

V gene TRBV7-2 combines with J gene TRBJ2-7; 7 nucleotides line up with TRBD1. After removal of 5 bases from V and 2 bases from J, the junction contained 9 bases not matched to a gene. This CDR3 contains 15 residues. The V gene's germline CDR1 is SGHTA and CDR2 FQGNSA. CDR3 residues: CASSRTGDRAYEQYF. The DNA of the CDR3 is TGTGCCAGCAGCAGGACCGGTGACAGGGCCTACGAGCAGTACTTC.

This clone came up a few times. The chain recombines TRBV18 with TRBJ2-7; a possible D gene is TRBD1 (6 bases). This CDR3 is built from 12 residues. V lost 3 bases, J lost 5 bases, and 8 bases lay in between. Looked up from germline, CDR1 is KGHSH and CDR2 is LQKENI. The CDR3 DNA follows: TGTGCCAGCTCACCCACAGGGAACGAGCAGTACTTC. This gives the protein CASSPTGNEQYF.

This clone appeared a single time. CDR3 residues: CASSLRITEQFF. The CDR3 DNA follows: TGTGCCAGCAGCTTGAGGATTACTGAGCAGTTCTTC. The rearrangement links TRBV13 to TRBJ2-1; D is undetermined. The CDR3 sequence is 12 residues long. Germline V gives CDR1 PRHDT, CDR2 FYEKMQ (reference sequence). Trimming took off 3 bases at V and 9 bases at J, with 9 bases between the two ends.